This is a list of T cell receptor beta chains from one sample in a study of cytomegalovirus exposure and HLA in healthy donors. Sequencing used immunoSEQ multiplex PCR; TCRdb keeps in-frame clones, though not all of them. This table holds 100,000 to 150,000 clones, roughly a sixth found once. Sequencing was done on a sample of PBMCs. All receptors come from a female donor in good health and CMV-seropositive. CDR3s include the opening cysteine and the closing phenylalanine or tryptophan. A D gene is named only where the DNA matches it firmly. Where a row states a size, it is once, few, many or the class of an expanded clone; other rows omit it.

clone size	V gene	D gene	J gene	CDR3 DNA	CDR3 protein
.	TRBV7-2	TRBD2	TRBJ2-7	TGTGCCAGCAGCTTATCTCGGGGGGGCACCTTCGAGCAGTACTTC	CASSLSRGGTFEQYF
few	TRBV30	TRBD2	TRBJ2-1	TGTGCCTGGAGTAGGCAAGGCGGGGGGGAGCAGTTCTTC	CAWSRQGGGEQFF
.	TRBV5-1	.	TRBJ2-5	TGCGCCAGCAGCTTTGATTCGGGGGTTAGGGAGACCCAGTACTTC	CASSFDSGVRETQYF
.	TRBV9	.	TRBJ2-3	TGTGCCAGCAGCCCCCAGGGGTGGAGCGGACGCACGGATACGCAGTATTTT	CASSPQGWSGRTDTQYF
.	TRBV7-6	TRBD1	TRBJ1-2	TGTGCCAGCAGCTCCTCGACAGGGCCAAATGGCTACACCTTC	CASSSSTGPNGYTF
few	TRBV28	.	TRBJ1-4	TGTGCCAGCAGTTTAGCCGCAGCAACTAATGAAAAACTGTTTTTT	CASSLAAATNEKLFF
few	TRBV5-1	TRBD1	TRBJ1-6	TGCGCCAGCAGCTCCCGGGGCAATCAGGGGGGTAATTCACCCCTCCACTTT	CASSSRGNQGGNSPLHF
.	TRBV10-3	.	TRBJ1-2	TGTGCCATCAGTGAGTCGTTTGTCGGTGTTAACGATGGCTACACCTTC	CAISESFVGVNDGYTF
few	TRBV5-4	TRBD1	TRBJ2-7	TGTGCCAGCAGCCGGGACAGACCCTACGAGCAGTACTTC	CASSRDRPYEQYF
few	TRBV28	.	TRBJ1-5	TGTGCCAGCACGTTAGCGGGTATGAGCAATCAGCCCCAGCATTTT	CASTLAGMSNQPQHF
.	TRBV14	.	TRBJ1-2	TGTGCCAGCAGCCAAGATTTCTCGGGGTACGGCTACACCTTC	CASSQDFSGYGYTF
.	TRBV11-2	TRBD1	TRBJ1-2	TGTGCCAGCAGCTTAGCTGGGACAGGGGTCTTTGGCTACACCTTC	CASSLAGTGVFGYTF
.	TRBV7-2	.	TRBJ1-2	TGTGCCAGCACCACGCGGGGGTACTATGGCTACACCTTC	CASTTRGYYGYTF
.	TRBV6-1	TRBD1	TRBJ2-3	TGTGCCAGCAGTTTACAGGGGTTCCCAGATACGCAGTATTTT	CASSLQGFPDTQYF
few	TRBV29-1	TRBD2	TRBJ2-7	TGCAGCGTGGCGGGGGGAAACACCAACTACGAGCAGTACTTC	CSVAGGNTNYEQYF
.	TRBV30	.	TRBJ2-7	TGTGCCTGGAGTTGGGGGGACGAGCAGTACTTC	CAWSWGDEQYF
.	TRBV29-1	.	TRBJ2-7	TGCAGCGTTGATGACAGGAACTCCTACGAGCAGTACTTC	CSVDDRNSYEQYF
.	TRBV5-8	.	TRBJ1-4	TGTGCCAGCAGCGTCGGGGTAGGCAATGAAAAACTGTTTTTT	CASSVGVGNEKLFF
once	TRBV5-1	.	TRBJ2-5	TGCGCCAGCAGCTTGATCCCTAGGAGAGAGACCCAGTACTTC	CASSLIPRRETQYF
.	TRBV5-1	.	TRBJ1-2	TGCGCCAGCAGCAGTCAGGGAAGTAACTATGGCTACACCTTC	CASSSQGSNYGYTF
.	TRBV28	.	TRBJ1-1	TGTGCCAGCATCTTGAACACTGAAGCTTTCTTT	CASILNTEAFF
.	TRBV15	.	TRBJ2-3	TGTGCCACCGGTTGGGGGGGGGCGAGGAGCACAGATACGCAGTATTTT	CATGWGGARSTDTQYF
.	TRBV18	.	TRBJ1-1	TGTGCCAGCTCACAAGCGGCTGAAGCTTTCTTT	CASSQAAEAFF
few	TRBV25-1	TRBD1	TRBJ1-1	TGTGCCAGCAGTGACTTACGACAGGGTGGGGACACTGAAGCTTTCTTT	CASSDLRQGGDTEAFF
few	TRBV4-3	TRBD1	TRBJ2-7	TGCGCCAGCAGCCAAGGGACAGGGGTTAACGAGCAGTACTTC	CASSQGTGVNEQYF
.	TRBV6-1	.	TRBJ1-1	TGTGCCAGCAATCGGTATGAAGCTTTCTTT	CASNRYEAFF
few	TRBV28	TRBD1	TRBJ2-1	TGTGCCAGCAGTTCACAGGGGAACACCTACAATGAGCAGTTCTTC	CASSSQGNTYNEQFF
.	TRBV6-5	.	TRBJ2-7	TGTGCCAGCAGTTACGGGCCCCGGTCTACCTACGAGCAGTACTTC	CASSYGPRSTYEQYF
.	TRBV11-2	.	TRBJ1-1	TGTGCCAGCAATCATCTTAGGGGGAGAAACACTGAAGCTTTCTTT	CASNHLRGRNTEAFF
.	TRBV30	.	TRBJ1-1	TGTGCCTGGGGACAGCACTTGAACACTGAAGCTTTCTTT	CAWGQHLNTEAFF
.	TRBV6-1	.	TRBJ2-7	TGTGCCAGCAGCCAGGGGCGTGAGACCTACGAGCAGTACTTC	CASSQGRETYEQYF
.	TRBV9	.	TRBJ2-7	TGTGCCAGCAGCGTAGCGTCAGTAGCGGACGCGTTCGGGCAGTACTTC	CASSVASVADAFGQYF
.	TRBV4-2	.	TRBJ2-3	TGTGCCAGCAGCCACGAAGGACTATGGGGTGTCACAGATACGCAGTATTTT	CASSHEGLWGVTDTQYF
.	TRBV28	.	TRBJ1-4	TGTGCCAGCAGTTTACACGGGGGTTCAACTAATGAAAAACTGTTTTTT	CASSLHGGSTNEKLFF
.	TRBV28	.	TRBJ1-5	TGTGCCAGCAGCCTTATTGGGGGGGCGCATCAGCCCCAGCATTTT	CASSLIGGAHQPQHF
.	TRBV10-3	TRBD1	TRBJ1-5	TGTGCCATCAGGCGACAGGGCCAATATCAGCCCCAGCATTTT	CAIRRQGQYQPQHF
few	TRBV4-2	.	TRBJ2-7	TGTGCCAGCAGCCAAGATCAGTCCTACGAGCAGTACTTC	CASSQDQSYEQYF
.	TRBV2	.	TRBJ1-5	TGTGCCAGCAACCGGGTCCACAATCAGCCCCAGCATTTT	CASNRVHNQPQHF
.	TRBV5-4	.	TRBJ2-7	TGTGCCAGCAGCTTGGATGGACTTTACGAGCAGTACTTC	CASSLDGLYEQYF
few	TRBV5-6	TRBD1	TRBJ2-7	TGTGCCAGCAGCGACCGGGACAGGGGCTACGAGCAGTACTTC	CASSDRDRGYEQYF
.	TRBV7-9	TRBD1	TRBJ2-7	TGTGCCAGCAGCTTTAACAGGGGAGTGGACCACGAGCAGTACTTC	CASSFNRGVDHEQYF
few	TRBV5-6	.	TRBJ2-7	TGTGCCAGCAGCTTGGGCGTCCACGAGCAGTACTTC	CASSLGVHEQYF
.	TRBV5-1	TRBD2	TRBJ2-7	TGCGCCAGCAGCCCGGAGGGGCTAGCGGGAGGCCTCCTCTACGAGCAGTACTTC	CASSPEGLAGGLLYEQYF
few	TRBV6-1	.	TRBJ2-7	TGTGCCAGCAATGAGAGGGAAACTTCCTACGAGCAGTACTTC	CASNERETSYEQYF
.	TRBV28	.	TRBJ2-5	TGTGCCAGCAGTTCTCCCCCCCAAGAGACCCAGTACTTC	CASSSPPQETQYF
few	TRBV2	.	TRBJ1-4	TGTGCCAGCAGCGGGCAGGGCCCTTTAACTAATGAAAAACTGTTTTTT	CASSGQGPLTNEKLFF
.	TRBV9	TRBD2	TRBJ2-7	TGTGCCAGCAGCCTCGGACTAGCGGGGGGGCCAGGCTACGAGCAGTACTTC	CASSLGLAGGPGYEQYF
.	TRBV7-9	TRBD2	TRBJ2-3	TGTGCCAGCATCAAGGGACTAGCGGGGTTCTCAGATACGCAGTATTTT	CASIKGLAGFSDTQYF
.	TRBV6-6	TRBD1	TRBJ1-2	TGTGCCAGCAGGGACTACAGGGGGAGCAATGGCTACACCTTC	CASRDYRGSNGYTF
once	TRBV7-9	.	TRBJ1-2	TGTGCCAGCAGCCTTGTGCAGGTGGATGGCTACACCTTC	CASSLVQVDGYTF
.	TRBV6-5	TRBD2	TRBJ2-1	TGTGCCAGCAGTGGGACTAGTTCCTACAATGAGCAGTTCTTC	CASSGTSSYNEQFF
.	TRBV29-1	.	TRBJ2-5	TGCAGCGTTGAAGATCGGATAGGGAGAGAGACCCAGTACTTC	CSVEDRIGRETQYF
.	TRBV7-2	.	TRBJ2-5	TGTGCCAGCAGCTTAGTCTACCCCCAAGAGACCCAGTACTTC	CASSLVYPQETQYF
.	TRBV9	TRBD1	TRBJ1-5	TGTGCCAGCAGCACAACAGGGGCTCAGCCCCAGCATTTT	CASSTTGAQPQHF
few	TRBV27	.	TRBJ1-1	TGTGCCAGCAGTTTACCCGGGGGCACTGAAGCTTTCTTT	CASSLPGGTEAFF